This T cell receptor (beta chain) was obtained from a study of blood T cells in healthy people across ages. Primers used in a second PCR of roughly 7 to 11 cycles were a sample-barcoded 5' primer and a J-beta primer mix. TCRdb analysed the 5' RACE reads with MiXCR anew, one entry per CDR3 protein. The sample has some 710,000 distinct CDR3 sequences; about 42% are singletons. The CDR3 sequence is 12 residues long. V was clipped by 2 bases and J by 4 bases, with 8 bases between them. CDR1 SQVTM and CDR2 ANQGSEA come from the germline V gene. This chain joins TRBV29-1 and TRBJ2-5, with a weak D call TRBD1 (6 bases). Sequenced input: blood. The sequence was obtained from an older man in good health. The chain's CDR3 is CSVELGGETQYF. As DNA, the CDR3 is TGCAGCGTTGAATTAGGGGGAGAGACCCAGTACTTC. Complete variable domain (other parts from reference TRBV29-1 and TRBJ2-5): SAVISQKPSRDICQRGTSLTIQCQVDSQVTMMFWYRQQPGQSLTLIATANQGSEATYESGFVIDKFPISRPNLTFSTLTVSNMSPEDSSIYLCSVELGGETQYFGPGTRLLVL.